This TCR beta chain appears in the sequencing data of a study of T cells in women clearing cervical HPV infection. The ends lost 0 bases at V and 7 bases at J; junction bases unmatched: 6. This CDR3 is 16 amino acids long. The V gene's germline CDR1 is MRHNA and CDR2 SNTAGT. The data were produced by immunoSEQ multiplex PCR, yet TCRdb's version contains in-frame clones alone and is incomplete. The table for this sample gives tens of thousands of clones. A remark on this clone: The antigen remains unidentified. The missing CDR3 end, 3 residues past where the read stops, is filled in from the germline J gene. Within the sample, other DNA sequences also encode this same CDR3.

Study-wide points: Controls had more TRBV6-7 (about 0.15%) than cases (around 0.11%).

V usage is TRBV6-4 and J usage is TRBJ2-1; 10 bases line up with TRBD1. Specimen: blood buffy coat. This TCR was sampled from a woman aged 18-70 years with a cervical HPV16 infection that either progressed to CIN3+ or cleared (not recorded which). The CDR3 protein is CASSDSPGQGSNEQFF. The DNA read from the CDR3 is TGTGCCAGCAGTGACTCCCCGGGACAGGGGAGTAATGAG.